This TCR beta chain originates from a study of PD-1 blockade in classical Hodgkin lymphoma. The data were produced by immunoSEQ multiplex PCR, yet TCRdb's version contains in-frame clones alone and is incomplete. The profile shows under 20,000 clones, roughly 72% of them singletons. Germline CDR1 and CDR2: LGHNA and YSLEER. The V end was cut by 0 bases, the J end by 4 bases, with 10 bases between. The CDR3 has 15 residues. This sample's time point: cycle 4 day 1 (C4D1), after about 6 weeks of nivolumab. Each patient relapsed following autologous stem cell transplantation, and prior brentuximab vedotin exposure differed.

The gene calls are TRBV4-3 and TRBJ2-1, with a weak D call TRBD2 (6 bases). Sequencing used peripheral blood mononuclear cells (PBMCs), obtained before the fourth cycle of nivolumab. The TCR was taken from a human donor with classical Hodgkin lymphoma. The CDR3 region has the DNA TGCGCCAGCAGCCAAGAGGGACTGACTTACAATGAGCAGTTCTTC. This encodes CASSQEGLTYNEQFF.